This TCR beta chain originates from a study of cytomegalovirus exposure and HLA in healthy donors. Study overall: Most donors, more than 80% of a few hundred genotyped, fell in the Caucasian-associated ancestry cluster. Study-level results: Earlier analysis looked at TCR beta V segments, and most were productive about 90% or about 30% of the time.

This clone was observed once. What it binds is unknown. Germline V lookup: CDR1 SGHRS, CDR2 YFSETQ. The CDR3 covers 14 residues. The ends lost 0 bases at V and 1 base at J; junction bases unmatched: 1. The PCR made use of 60 Vbeta and 13 Jbeta primers. Method: immunoSEQ multiplex PCR; TCRdb's copy keeps in-frame clones and lacks some. The table has under 250,000 clones, around 81% seen once. The chain is built from TRBV5-1 and TRBJ2-7; TRBD1 aligns across 7 bases. The specimen sequenced was PBMCs. This TCR came from a woman aged 50 to 60 in good health and CMV-seropositive. The CDR3 DNA sequence: TGCGCCAGCAGCTTGGGACAGGGATCCTACGAGCAGTACTTC. This translates into CASSLGQGSYEQYF.